These 5 T cell receptor beta chains share one sample of origin, sequenced in a study of shared clonotypes between healthy human individuals. Selected positively for CCR7 and CD45RO-negative, naive CD8 cells excluded terminally differentiated effector memory CD45RA+ cells. The method was immunoSEQ multiplex PCR; TCRdb's version includes in-frame clones alone and lacks a portion of them. The table lists about 1,900,000 clones, roughly 95% of them singletons. The source material was naive CD8+ T cells sorted from blood. These receptor sequences come from a man between 18 and 35 years old in good health.

This chain connects TRBV27 to TRBJ2-3; 10 bases line up with TRBD2. The CDR3 has 17 amino acids. Germline assignment: CDR1 MNHEY and CDR2 SMNVEV (reference sequence). The V gene end was trimmed by 5 bases and the J gene end by 0 bases; junction bases not matched to a gene: 8. This CDR3 is CASSDGTSATSTDTQYF. CDR3 DNA: TGTGCCAGCAGTGACGGGACTAGCGCGACTAGCACAGATACGCAGTATTTT.

The gene calls are TRBV30 and TRBJ2-7, with a weak D call TRBD2 (7 bases). CDR3 length: 13 amino acids. V was pared by 8 bases and J by 5 bases, with 19 bases between. The germline CDR1 and CDR2 sequences are GTSNPN and SVGIG (reference sequence). The CDR3 reads CALVGGALNEQYF. The CDR3 coding sequence is TGTGCCCTAGTGGGGGGGGCGCTGAACGAGCAGTACTTC.

The chain combines TRBV2 with TRBJ1-1; D not resolved. Germline lookup yields CDR1 SNHLY and CDR2 FYNNEI. Trimming left V 6 bases short and J 6 bases short, with 11 bases between. CDR3 size: 12 residues. In DNA form, the CDR3 reads TGTGCCAGCAGGGATGGGGAAGCTGAAGCTTTCTTT. It codes for CASRDGEAEAFF.

The J gene is TRBJ2-6, the V gene TRBV5-4, with unresolved D. The CDR3 is 15 amino acids. V was clipped by 4 bases and J by 0 bases, with 8 bases between them. Per germline, CDR1 SGHNT and CDR2 YYREEE (reference sequence). CDR3 amino acids: CASSPGDSGANVLTF. In DNA form, the CDR3 reads TGTGCCAGCAGCCCGGGCGACTCTGGGGCCAACGTCCTGACTTTC.

The rearrangement links TRBV5-6 to TRBJ2-7, with D perhaps matching TRBD2 (6 bases). The V gene lost 5 bases and the J gene lost 1 base, with 13 bases spanning the gap. Per the germline V gene, CDR1 is SGHDT and CDR2 is YYEEEE. The CDR3 extends over 14 amino acids. This CDR3 reads CASSRELGSYEQYF. In DNA, the CDR3 is TGTGCCAGCAGTCGGGAGTTGGGGTCCTACGAGCAGTACTTC. The full variable domain, in which reference TRBV5-6 and TRBJ2-7 provide the parts outside the CDR3, is DAGVTQSPTHLIKTRGQQVTLRCSPKSGHDTVSWYQQALGQGPQFIFQYYEEEERQRGNFPDRFSGHQFPNYSSELNVNALLLGDSALYLCASSRELGSYEQYFGPGTRLTVT.